The 23 T cell receptor beta chains presented below share a single source sample, sequenced in a study of blood T cell repertoires in COVID-19. Sequencing was performed with immunoSEQ multiplex PCR; in TCRdb, only in-frame clones are kept and a portion is missing. The repertoire holds 200,000 to 300,000 clones, with approximately 85% as singletons. Sequenced material: peripheral blood. Source of these receptors: a human donor in a cohort sampled during active COVID-19.

V and J are TRBV7-2 and TRBJ2-5; TRBD2 matches at 12 bases. Per germline, CDR1 SGHTA and CDR2 FQGNSA. CDR3 length: 16 residues. Trimming cost V 5 bases and J 5 bases; bases outside gene matches: 9. CDR3 protein: CASSAGTSGWVETQYF. The DNA for the CDR3 is TGTGCCAGCAGCGCCGGGACTAGCGGGTGGGTGGAGACCCAGTACTTC.

The chain combines TRBV4-3 with TRBJ1-4, with a tentative D call TRBD1 (5 bases). V lost 1 base and J 0 bases, leaving 6 bases between the germline ends. The CDR3 length is 15 residues. Germline V CDR1 and CDR2: LGHNA, YSLEER. This CDR3 reads CASSQGRATNEKLFF. CDR3 DNA sequence: TGCGCCAGCAGCCAAGGCAGGGCAACTAATGAAAAACTGTTTTTT.

The V gene is TRBV5-4, the J gene TRBJ1-2; D may be TRBD1 (6 bases). This CDR3 is built from 16 residues. CDR1 is SGHNT and CDR2 is YYREEE in the germline V gene (reference sequence). The germline V and J ends were trimmed by 0 bases and 7 bases, with 19 bases remaining between them. CDR3 region: CASSLVIPTPGAGYTF. The CDR3 nucleotides are TGTGCCAGCAGCTTGGTAATTCCGACTCCAGGGGCTGGCTACACCTTC. Full variable domain (rest looked up from reference TRBV5-4 and TRBJ1-2): ETGVTQSPTHLIKTRGQQVTLRCSSQSGHNTVSWYQQALGQGPQFIFQYYREEENGRGNFPPRFSGLQFPNYSSELNVNALELDDSALYLCASSLVIPTPGAGYTFGSGTRLTVV.

The rearrangement links TRBV4-3 to TRBJ2-7; 11 bases line up with TRBD2. From germline, CDR1 is LGHNA and CDR2 YSLEER. The V and J ends lost 1 base and 1 base, in that order; junction bases with no gene match: 9. The CDR3 consists of 18 residues. The CDR3 DNA is TGCGCCAGCAGCCAAGGAGGCCTAGCGGGGGGCTTATCCTACGAGCAGTACTTC. Translated, it gives CASSQGGLAGGLSYEQYF.

This clone was recorded a few times. V gene TRBV14 combines with J gene TRBJ1-2; D not certain. Trimming removed 0 bases at V and 5 bases at J, with 10 bases between. The CDR3 has 14 residues. The germline V gene has CDR1 SGHDN and CDR2 FVKESK. The CDR3 nucleotides read TGTGCCAGCAGCCAAGAATTAAGAGGGTATGGCTACACCTTC. It codes for CASSQELRGYGYTF.

The V call is TRBV18, the J call TRBJ2-7; 9 bases are a match to TRBD1. Germline CDR1 reads KGHSH; CDR2 reads LQKENI. V lost 4 bases, J lost 5 bases, and 6 bases stayed unmatched. This CDR3 contains 14 residues. This CDR3 is CASSRDRQGDEQYF. The CDR3 DNA reads as TGTGCCAGCTCACGCGACCGACAGGGGGACGAGCAGTACTTC.

The chain uses TRBV19 and TRBJ1-2; D is ambiguous. Germline V CDR1 and CDR2: LNHDA, SQIVND (reference sequence). This CDR3 has 16 residues. Trimming pared 3 bases from V and 3 bases from J, leaving 17 bases between. The CDR3 loop reads CASSMEAGPSYYGYTF. Written as DNA, the CDR3 is TGTGCCAGTAGTATGGAGGCAGGCCCGTCCTACTATGGCTACACCTTC.

The chain is built from TRBV28 and TRBJ2-5; 7 bases are shared with TRBD1. The CDR3 totals 14 residues. CDR1 and CDR2 (germline): MDHEN, SYDVKM. V shed 2 bases and J 6 bases; nucleotides not matched to a gene: 6. CDR3 bases: TGTGCCAGCAGTTTAACAGGGGACGTAAAGACCCAGTACTTC. As protein: CASSLTGDVKTQYF. Complete variable domain (other parts from reference TRBV28 and TRBJ2-5): DVKVTQSSRYLVKRTGEKVFLECVQDMDHENMFWYRQDPGLGLRLIYFSYDVKMKEKGDIPEGYSVSREKKERFSLILESASTNQTSMYLCASSLTGDVKTQYFGPGTRLLVL.

V usage is TRBV27 and J usage is TRBJ1-4; maybe TRBD1 (5 bases). Germline CDR1 and CDR2: MNHEY and SMNVEV (reference sequence). CDR3 length: 16 amino acids. V lost 6 bases and J lost 0, with 14 bases in between. The chain's CDR3 is CASRPGRVTTNEKLFF. The CDR3 bases are TGTGCCAGCAGGCCAGGGAGGGTCACAACTAATGAAAAACTGTTTTTT.

This clone was observed a single time. The chain is built from TRBV20-1 and TRBJ1-2, with D maybe TRBD1 (5 bases). V lost 3 bases and J 7 bases, leaving 18 bases between the germline ends. The CDR3 is 14 amino acids. Germline CDR1 and CDR2: DFQATT and SNEGSKA (reference sequence). The CDR3 sequence is CSASAPSGVVGYTF. The CDR3, as DNA: TGCAGTGCTAGTGCCCCCTCGGGGGTGGTTGGCTACACCTTC.

Concerning this clone: At the DNA level, this CDR3 is encoded by other sequences in the same sample as well. The genes are TRBV19 and TRBJ1-1, with D perhaps matching TRBD1 (5 bases). In germline, CDR1 is LNHDA, CDR2 SQIVND (reference sequence). The length of the CDR3 is 13 residues. Trimming took 3 bases from V and 1 from J, leaving 6 bases between them. CDR3 sequence reads: CASSIRENTEAFF. The CDR3 nucleotides are TGTGCCAGTAGTATCAGGGAGAACACTGAAGCTTTCTTT.

The rearrangement links TRBV5-6 to TRBJ1-2; D might be TRBD1 (6 bases). V gave up 2 bases and J gave up 7 bases, with 21 bases separating them. Germline assignment: CDR1 SGHDT and CDR2 YYEEEE. The CDR3 runs 16 residues. This CDR3 is CASSFRAQGRSGGYTF. CDR3 DNA: TGTGCCAGCAGCTTCCGGGCCCAGGGGCGCAGTGGTGGCTACACCTTC. Supplemented by reference TRBV5-6 and TRBJ1-2, the full variable domain reads DAGVTQSPTHLIKTRGQQVTLRCSPKSGHDTVSWYQQALGQGPQFIFQYYEEEERQRGNFPDRFSGHQFPNYSSELNVNALLLGDSALYLCASSFRAQGRSGGYTFGSGTRLTVV.

A remark on this clone: This same CDR3 is encoded by further DNA sequences in the sample. The V gene is TRBV6-2 or TRBV6-3, the J gene TRBJ1-1; TRBD1 aligns across 9 bases. Germline V gene sequence: CDR1 MNHEY, CDR2 SVGEGT. The V and J ends lost 6 bases and 4 bases, in that order; junction bases with no gene match: 6. This CDR3 has 14 amino acids. CDR3 in DNA: TGTGCCAGCAGCCTACAGGGGGCGAGCACTGAAGCTTTCTTT. It is translated as CASSLQGASTEAFF.

This clone was counted once. The chain couples TRBV28 to TRBJ1-6; 8 bases match TRBD1. The CDR3 extends over 15 amino acids. The V segment lost 6 bases and the J segment 2 bases; nucleotides outside the gene matches: 3. Germline assignment: CDR1 MDHEN and CDR2 SYDVKM. The CDR3 DNA sequence: TGTGCCAGCAGCACGACAGGGGCCTATAATTCACCCCTCCACTTT. As protein: CASSTTGAYNSPLHF.

CDR3 region: CASSYGQEVYTEAFF. CDR3 nucleotides: TGTGCCAGCAGCTACGGACAGGAGGTTTACACTGAAGCTTTCTTT. J is TRBJ1-1 and V is TRBV5-4, with 7 bases matching TRBD1. Germline V CDR1 and CDR2: SGHNT, YYREEE (reference sequence). This CDR3 is built from 15 residues. V was clipped by 3 bases and J by 3 bases; unmatched bases: 8.

V and J are TRBV24-1 and TRBJ2-7; D possibly corresponds to TRBD2 (6 bases). The germline gives CDR1 KGHDR, CDR2 SFDVKD. Trimming shortened V by 0 bases and J by 2 bases, and 19 bases separated the two germline ends. The CDR3 covers 18 residues. CDR3 sequence: CATSDLSGRGTVPYEQYF. CDR3 DNA: TGTGCCACCAGTGATTTGTCGGGGCGGGGAACGGTCCCCTACGAGCAGTACTTC.

Details on this clone: At the DNA level, this CDR3 is encoded by other sequences in the same sample as well. This chain joins TRBV7-2 and TRBJ2-7; 8 bases map to TRBD1. Germline loops: CDR1 SGHTA, CDR2 FQGNSA. The CDR3 runs 14 residues. V lost 4 bases, J lost 0 bases, and 2 bases stayed unmatched. CDR3 DNA sequence: TGTGCCAGCAGCTCCGGGACAGGCTCCTACGAGCAGTACTTC. It is translated as CASSSGTGSYEQYF. The whole variable domain, remainder taken from reference TRBV7-2 and TRBJ2-7, is GAGVSQSPSNKVTEKGKDVELRCDPISGHTALYWYRQSLGQGLEFLIYFQGNSAPDKSGLPSDRFSAERTGGSVSTLTIQRTQQEDSAVYLCASSSGTGSYEQYFGPGTRLTVT.

This clone was observed once. The V gene is TRBV5-4, the J gene TRBJ2-7; tentatively, D is TRBD1 (5 bases). This CDR3 is 15 amino acids long. The germline V and J ends were trimmed by 4 bases and 5 bases, with 19 bases remaining between them. Germline lookup yields CDR1 SGHNT and CDR2 YYREEE (reference sequence). CDR3: CASSLPPGNSDEQYF. As DNA, the CDR3 is TGTGCCAGCAGCCTTCCCCCAGGGAACTCTGACGAGCAGTACTTC.

The V gene is TRBV7-9, the J gene TRBJ2-5; D is perhaps TRBD1 (5 bases). This CDR3 has 11 amino acids. The ends were cut back, 8 bases at V and 9 bases at J, with 13 bases in the middle. Germline CDR1 reads SEHNR; CDR2 reads FQNEAQ (reference sequence). This chain's CDR3 is CASGIQGAQYF. CDR3 bases: TGTGCCAGCGGGATTCAGGGTGCCCAGTACTTC.

V is TRBV7-9 and J is TRBJ2-1; weak D call: TRBD2 (6 bases). Trimming left V 2 bases short and J 7 bases short, with 12 bases between. Looked up from germline, CDR1 is SEHNR and CDR2 is FQNEAQ (reference sequence). This CDR3 is built from 14 residues. The DNA for the CDR3 is TGTGCCAGCAGCTTAATGGTGGGAGGAAATGAGCAGTTCTTC. It yields the protein CASSLMVGGNEQFF.

This chain uses TRBV20-1 with TRBJ1-1; 10 bases are shared with TRBD1. Trimming removed 3 bases from V and 4 bases from J; junction bases left unmatched: 5. Germline assignment: CDR1 DFQATT and CDR2 SNEGSKA (reference sequence). This CDR3 has 14 residues. CDR3 region: CSASLGTGATEAFF. CDR3 sequence (DNA): TGCAGTGCTAGTTTGGGGACAGGGGCCACTGAAGCTTTCTTT.

The chain combines TRBV7-2 with TRBJ1-3; no clear D. The CDR3 is 16 residues long. Trimming pared 2 bases from V and 1 base from J, leaving 12 bases between. Germline loops: CDR1 SGHTA, CDR2 FQGNSA. CDR3 loop: CASSLTGGGSGNTIYF. CDR3 bases: TGTGCCAGCAGCTTAACTGGCGGTGGATCTGGAAACACCATATATTTT.

The chain links TRBV12-3 or TRBV12-4 to TRBJ1-1; D not certain. The CDR3 is 13 amino acids. V was trimmed by 1 base and J by 12 bases, leaving 15 bases between them. This CDR3 reads CASSLEYRKTPFF. In DNA form, the CDR3 reads TGTGCCAGCAGTTTAGAATACCGTAAGACACCTTTCTTT.